This T cell receptor (beta chain) stems from a study of shared clonotypes between healthy human individuals. Profiling relied on immunoSEQ multiplex PCR, and the TCRdb table lists in-frame clones only, not all of them. The table records roughly 1,800,000 clones, 85% to 95% of them present only once. About this clone: Other DNA sequences of this sample code for an identical CDR3.

Germline V gives CDR1 MGHRA, CDR2 YSYEKL. The CDR3 has 13 amino acids. Between the trimmed V and J ends, which lost 1 base and 3 bases, there was a span of 7 bases. Positive CCR7 selection of CD45RO-negative cells yielded the naive CD8 cells, and terminally differentiated effector memory CD45RA+ cells were excluded. The clonotype comes from a man aged 18 to 30 in good health. What was sequenced was naive CD8+ T cells sorted from blood. The J gene is TRBJ2-7, the V gene TRBV4-1, with no clear D. This CDR3 is CASSQVGNYEQYF. DNA for the CDR3: TGCGCCAGCAGCCAAGTCGGAAACTACGAGCAGTACTTC.